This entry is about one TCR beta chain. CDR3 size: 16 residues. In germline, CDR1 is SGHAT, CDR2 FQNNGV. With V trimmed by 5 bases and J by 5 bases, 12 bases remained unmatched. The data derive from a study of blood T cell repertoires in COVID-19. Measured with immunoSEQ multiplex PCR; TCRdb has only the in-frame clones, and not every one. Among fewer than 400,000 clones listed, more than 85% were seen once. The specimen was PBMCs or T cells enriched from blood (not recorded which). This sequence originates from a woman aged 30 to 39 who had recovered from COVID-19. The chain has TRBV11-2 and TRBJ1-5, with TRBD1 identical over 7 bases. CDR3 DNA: TGTGCCAGCAGCCCAGAACAGGGGAAAGATTATCAGCCCCAGCATTTT. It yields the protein CASSPEQGKDYQPQHF.